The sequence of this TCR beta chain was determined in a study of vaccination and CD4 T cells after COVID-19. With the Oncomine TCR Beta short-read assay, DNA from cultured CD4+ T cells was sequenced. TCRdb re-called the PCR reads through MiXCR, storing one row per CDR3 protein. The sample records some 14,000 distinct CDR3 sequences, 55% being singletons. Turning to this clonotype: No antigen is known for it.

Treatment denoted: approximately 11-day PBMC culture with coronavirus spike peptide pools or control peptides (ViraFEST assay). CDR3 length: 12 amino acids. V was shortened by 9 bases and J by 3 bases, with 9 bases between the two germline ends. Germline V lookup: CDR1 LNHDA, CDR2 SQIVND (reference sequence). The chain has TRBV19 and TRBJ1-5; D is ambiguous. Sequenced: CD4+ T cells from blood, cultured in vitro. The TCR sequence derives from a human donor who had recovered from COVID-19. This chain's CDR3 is CASQVYNQPQHF. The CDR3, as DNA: TGTGCCAGCCAGGTTTACAATCAGCCCCAGCATTTT.